The sequence of this T cell receptor beta chain was determined in a study of siplizumab effects on memory and regulatory T cells. Findings and limits, study-wide: The mapping of alloreactive clones to unstimulated subsets covered only a minor fraction of them. The mean Treg-derived percentage of mappable alloreactive CD4+ clones was around 69% with siplizumab compared with less than 35% in controls. There was no confirmation of the suppressive function of proliferating Tregs from siplizumab cultures.

Assay: immunoSEQ multiplex PCR; the TCRdb copy retains only in-frame clones and omits some. The sample lists about 27,000 clones, roughly 82% occurring once. Concerning this clone: What it recognizes is unknown.

Sequencing was performed on unstimulated naive, memory, effector memory and TEMRA subsets derived from a few donor pairs. The germline V gene encodes CDR1 MNHNS and CDR2 SASEGT. With 6 bases removed from V and 3 bases from J, the gap between germline ends came to 18 bases. This CDR3 comprises 15 residues. The rearrangement joins TRBV6-1 to TRBJ2-7; D is possibly TRBD1 (5 bases). Sequenced: memory CD4+ T cells sorted from blood. The receptor comes from a human donor in good health. The CDR3 reads CASRTNRDRYYEQYF. CDR3 nucleotide sequence: TGTGCCAGCAGAACAAATCGAGACAGATACTACGAGCAGTACTTC.